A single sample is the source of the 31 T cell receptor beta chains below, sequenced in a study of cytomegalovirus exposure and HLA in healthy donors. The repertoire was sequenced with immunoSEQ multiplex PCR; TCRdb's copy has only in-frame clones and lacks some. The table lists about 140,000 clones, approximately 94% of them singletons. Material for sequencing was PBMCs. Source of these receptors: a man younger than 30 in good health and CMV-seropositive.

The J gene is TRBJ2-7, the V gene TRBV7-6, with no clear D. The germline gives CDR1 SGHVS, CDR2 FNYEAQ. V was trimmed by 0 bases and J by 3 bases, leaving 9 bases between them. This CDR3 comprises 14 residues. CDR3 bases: TGTGCCAGCAGCTTAGCCCCAAATAGCTACGAGCAGTACTTC. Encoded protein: CASSLAPNSYEQYF.

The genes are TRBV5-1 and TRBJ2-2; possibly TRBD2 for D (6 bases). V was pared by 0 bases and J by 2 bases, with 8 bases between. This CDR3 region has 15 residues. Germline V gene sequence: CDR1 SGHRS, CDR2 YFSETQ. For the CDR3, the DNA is TGCGCCAGCAGCTTGGAACTAGCAAACACCGGGGAGCTGTTTTTT. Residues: CASSLELANTGELFF.

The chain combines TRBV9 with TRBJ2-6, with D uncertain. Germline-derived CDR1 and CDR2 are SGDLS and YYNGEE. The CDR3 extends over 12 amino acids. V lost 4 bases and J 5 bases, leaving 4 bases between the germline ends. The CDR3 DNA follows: TGTGCCAGCAGCCCTAGGGCCAACGTCCTGACTTTC. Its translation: CASSPRANVLTF.

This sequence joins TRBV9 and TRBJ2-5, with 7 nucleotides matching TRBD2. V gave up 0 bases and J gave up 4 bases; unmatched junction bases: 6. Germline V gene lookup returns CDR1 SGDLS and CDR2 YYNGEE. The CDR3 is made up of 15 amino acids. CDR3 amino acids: CASSVGAGEGETQYF. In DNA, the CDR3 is TGTGCCAGCAGCGTAGGGGCGGGAGAGGGAGAGACCCAGTACTTC.

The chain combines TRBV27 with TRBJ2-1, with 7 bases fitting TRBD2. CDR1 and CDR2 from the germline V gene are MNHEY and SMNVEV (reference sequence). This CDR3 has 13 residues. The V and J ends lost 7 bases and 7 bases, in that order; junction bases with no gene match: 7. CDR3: CASKSGTWNEQFF. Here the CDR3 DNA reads TGTGCCAGCAAGAGCGGGACGTGGAATGAGCAGTTCTTC.

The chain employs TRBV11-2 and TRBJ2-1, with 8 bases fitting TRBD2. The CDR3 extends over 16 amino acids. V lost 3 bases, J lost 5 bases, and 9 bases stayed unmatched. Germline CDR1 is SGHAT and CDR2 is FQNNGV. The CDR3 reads CASSLGVRREDNEQFF. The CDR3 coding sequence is TGTGCCAGCAGCTTGGGGGTGCGGCGGGAGGACAATGAGCAGTTCTTC.

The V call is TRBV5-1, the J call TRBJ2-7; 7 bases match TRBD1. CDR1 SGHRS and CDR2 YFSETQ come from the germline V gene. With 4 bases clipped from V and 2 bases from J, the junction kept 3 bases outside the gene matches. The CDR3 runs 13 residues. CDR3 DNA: TGCGCCAGCAGCGTTCAGGGGGCCTACGAGCAGTACTTC. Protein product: CASSVQGAYEQYF.

The chain's CDR3 is CASSFSGGYTDTQYF. The CDR3 DNA is TGTGCCAGCAGCTTTAGCGGGGGGTACACAGATACGCAGTATTTT. The chain is built from TRBV7-2 and TRBJ2-3; TRBD2 matches at 10 bases. CDR1 is SGHTA, CDR2 FQGNSA, per germline. CDR3 size: 15 residues. J lost 2 bases, V lost 3 bases, and 2 bases had no gene match.

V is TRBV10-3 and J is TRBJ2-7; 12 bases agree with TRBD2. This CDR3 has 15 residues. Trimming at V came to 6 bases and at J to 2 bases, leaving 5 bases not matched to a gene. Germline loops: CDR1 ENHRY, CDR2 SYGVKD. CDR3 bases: TGTGCCATCAGCCCGGGACTAGCGGGTGCCTACGAGCAGTACTTC. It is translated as CAISPGLAGAYEQYF.

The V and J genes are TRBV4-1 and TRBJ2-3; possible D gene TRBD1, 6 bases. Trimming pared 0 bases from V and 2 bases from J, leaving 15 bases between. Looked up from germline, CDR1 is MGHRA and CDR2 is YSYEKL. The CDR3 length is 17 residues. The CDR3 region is CASSQDGAGAPTDTQYF. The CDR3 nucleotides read TGCGCCAGCAGCCAAGATGGCGCAGGGGCCCCCACAGATACGCAGTATTTT.

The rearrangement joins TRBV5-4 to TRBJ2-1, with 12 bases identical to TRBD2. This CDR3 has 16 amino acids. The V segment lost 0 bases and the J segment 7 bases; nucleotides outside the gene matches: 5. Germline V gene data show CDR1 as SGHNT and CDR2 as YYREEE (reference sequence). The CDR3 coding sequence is TGTGCCAGCAGCTTGGCCCGACTAGCGGGAGAAAATGAGCAGTTCTTC. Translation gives CASSLARLAGENEQFF.

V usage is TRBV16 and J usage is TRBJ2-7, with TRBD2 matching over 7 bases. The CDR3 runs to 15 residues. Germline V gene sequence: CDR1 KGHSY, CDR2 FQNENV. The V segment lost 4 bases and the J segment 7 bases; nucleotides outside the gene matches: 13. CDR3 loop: CASSPSTGTTNEQYF. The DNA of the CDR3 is TGTGCCAGCAGCCCCTCAACGGGGACTACCAATGAGCAGTACTTC.

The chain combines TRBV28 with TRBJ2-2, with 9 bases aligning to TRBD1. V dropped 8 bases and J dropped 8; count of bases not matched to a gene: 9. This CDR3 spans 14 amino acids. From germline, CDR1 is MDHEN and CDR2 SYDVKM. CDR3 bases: TGTGCCAGCGGCACCACAGGGGGCCCTGGGGAGCTGTTTTTT. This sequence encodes CASGTTGGPGELFF. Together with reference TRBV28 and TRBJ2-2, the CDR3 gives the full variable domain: DVKVTQSSRYLVKRTGEKVFLECVQDMDHENMFWYRQDPGLGLRLIYFSYDVKMKEKGDIPEGYSVSREKKERFSLILESASTNQTSMYLCASGTTGGPGELFFGEGSRLTVL.

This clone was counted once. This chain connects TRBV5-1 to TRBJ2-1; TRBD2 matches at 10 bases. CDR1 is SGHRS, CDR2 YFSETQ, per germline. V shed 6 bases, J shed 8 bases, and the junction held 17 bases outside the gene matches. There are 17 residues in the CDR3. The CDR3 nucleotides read TGCGCCAGCAAGCTTGGGGCCCAAGCGGGAGGGCTCGATGAGCAGTTCTTC. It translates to CASKLGAQAGGLDEQFF.

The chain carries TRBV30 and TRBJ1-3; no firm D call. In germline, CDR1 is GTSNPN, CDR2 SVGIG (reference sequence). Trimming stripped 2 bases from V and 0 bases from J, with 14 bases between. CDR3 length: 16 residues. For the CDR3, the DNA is TGTGCCTGGAGTATTCTAAGGAGCTACTCTGGAAACACCATATATTTT. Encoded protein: CAWSILRSYSGNTIYF.

In nucleotides, the CDR3 is TGCGCCAGCAGCTTGGGGGACAGCTTATACACCGGGGAGCTGTTTTTT. This encodes CASSLGDSLYTGELFF. This chain connects TRBV5-1 to TRBJ2-2, with 7 nucleotides matching TRBD1. The CDR3 covers 16 residues. Germline CDR1 SGHRS, CDR2 YFSETQ. The V segment lost 0 bases and the J segment 3 bases; nucleotides outside the gene matches: 5.

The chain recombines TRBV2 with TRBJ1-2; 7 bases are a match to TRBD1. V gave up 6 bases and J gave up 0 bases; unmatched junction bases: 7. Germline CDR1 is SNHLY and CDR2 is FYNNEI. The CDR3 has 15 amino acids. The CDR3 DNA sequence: TGTGCCAGCAGGTTGACAGGGATGTCTAACTATGGCTACACCTTC. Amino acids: CASRLTGMSNYGYTF.

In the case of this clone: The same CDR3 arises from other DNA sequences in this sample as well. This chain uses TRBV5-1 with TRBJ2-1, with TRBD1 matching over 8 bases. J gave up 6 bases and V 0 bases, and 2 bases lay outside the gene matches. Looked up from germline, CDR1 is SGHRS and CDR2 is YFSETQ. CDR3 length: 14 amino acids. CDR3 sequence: CASSLGTGGNEQFF. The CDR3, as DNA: TGCGCCAGCAGCTTGGGAACAGGGGGCAATGAGCAGTTCTTC.

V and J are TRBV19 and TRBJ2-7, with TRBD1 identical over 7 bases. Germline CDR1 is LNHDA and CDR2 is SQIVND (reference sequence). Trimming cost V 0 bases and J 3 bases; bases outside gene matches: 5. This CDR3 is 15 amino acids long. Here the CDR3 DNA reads TGTGCCAGTAGTATAGATCTAGGGGGCGTCTACGAGCAGTACTTC. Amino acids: CASSIDLGGVYEQYF.

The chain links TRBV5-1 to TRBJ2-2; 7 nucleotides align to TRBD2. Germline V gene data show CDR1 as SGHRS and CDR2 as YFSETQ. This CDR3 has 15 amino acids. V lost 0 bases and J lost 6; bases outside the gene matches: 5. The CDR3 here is CASSLDAGAPGELFF. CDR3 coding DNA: TGCGCCAGCAGCTTGGATGCGGGAGCCCCCGGGGAGCTGTTTTTT.

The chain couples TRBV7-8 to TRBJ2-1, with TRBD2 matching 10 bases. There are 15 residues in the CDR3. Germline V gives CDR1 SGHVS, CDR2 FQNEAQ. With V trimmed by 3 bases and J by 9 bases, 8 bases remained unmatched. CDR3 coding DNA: TGTGCCAGCAGCTTGTTCCTAGCGGGAGTTAGTGAGCAGTTCTTC. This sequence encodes CASSLFLAGVSEQFF.

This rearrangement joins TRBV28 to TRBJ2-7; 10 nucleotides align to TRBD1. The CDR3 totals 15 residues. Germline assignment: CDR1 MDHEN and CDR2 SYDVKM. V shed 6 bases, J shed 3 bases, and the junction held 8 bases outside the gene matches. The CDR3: CASRTGTGEVYEQYF. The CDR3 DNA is TGTGCCAGCAGGACCGGGACAGGGGAGGTCTACGAGCAGTACTTC. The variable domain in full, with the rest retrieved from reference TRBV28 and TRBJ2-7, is DVKVTQSSRYLVKRTGEKVFLECVQDMDHENMFWYRQDPGLGLRLIYFSYDVKMKEKGDIPEGYSVSREKKERFSLILESASTNQTSMYLCASRTGTGEVYEQYFGPGTRLTVT.

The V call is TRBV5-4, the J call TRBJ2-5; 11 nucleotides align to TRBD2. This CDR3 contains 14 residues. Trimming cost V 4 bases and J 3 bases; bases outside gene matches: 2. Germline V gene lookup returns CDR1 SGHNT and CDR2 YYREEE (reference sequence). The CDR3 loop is CASSKLAGEETQYF. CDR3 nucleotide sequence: TGTGCCAGCAGCAAACTAGCGGGAGAAGAGACCCAGTACTTC.

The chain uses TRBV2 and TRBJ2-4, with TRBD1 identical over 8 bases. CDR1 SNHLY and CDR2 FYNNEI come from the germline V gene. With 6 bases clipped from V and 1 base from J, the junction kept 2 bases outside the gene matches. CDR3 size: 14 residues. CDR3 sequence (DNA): TGTGCCAGCAGGGACAGGGTGGCCAAAAACATTCAGTACTTC. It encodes CASRDRVAKNIQYF.

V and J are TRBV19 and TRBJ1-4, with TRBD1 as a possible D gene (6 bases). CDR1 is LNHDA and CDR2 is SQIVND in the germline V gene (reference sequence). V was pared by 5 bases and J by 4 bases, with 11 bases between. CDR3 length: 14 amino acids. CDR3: CASSQGQRNEKLFF. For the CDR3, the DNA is TGTGCCAGTAGTCAGGGGCAGCGTAATGAAAAACTGTTTTTT. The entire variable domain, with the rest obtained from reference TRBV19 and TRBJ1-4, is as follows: DGGITQSPKYLFRKEGQNVTLSCEQNLNHDAMYWYRQDPGQGLRLIYYSQIVNDFQKGDIAEGYSVSREKKESFPLTVTSAQKNPTAFYLCASSQGQRNEKLFFGSGTQLSVL.

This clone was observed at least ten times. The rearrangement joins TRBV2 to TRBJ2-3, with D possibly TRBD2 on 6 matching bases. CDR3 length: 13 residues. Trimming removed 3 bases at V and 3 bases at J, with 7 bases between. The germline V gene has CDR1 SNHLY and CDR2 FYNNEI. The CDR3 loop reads CASSERGTDTQYF. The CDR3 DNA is TGTGCCAGCAGTGAGCGGGGTACAGATACGCAGTATTTT.

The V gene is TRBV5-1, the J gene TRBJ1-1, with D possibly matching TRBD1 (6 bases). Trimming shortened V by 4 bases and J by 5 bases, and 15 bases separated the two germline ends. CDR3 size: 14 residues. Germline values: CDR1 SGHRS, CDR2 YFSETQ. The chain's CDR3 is CASSPDPQGTEAFF. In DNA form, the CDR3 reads TGCGCCAGCAGCCCTGATCCACAGGGAACTGAAGCTTTCTTT.

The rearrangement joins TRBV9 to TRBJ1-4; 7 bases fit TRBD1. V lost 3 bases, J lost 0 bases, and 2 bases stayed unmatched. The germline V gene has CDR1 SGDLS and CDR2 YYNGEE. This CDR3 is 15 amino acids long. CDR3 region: CASSAQGATNEKLFF. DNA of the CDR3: TGTGCCAGCAGCGCCCAGGGGGCAACTAATGAAAAACTGTTTTTT.

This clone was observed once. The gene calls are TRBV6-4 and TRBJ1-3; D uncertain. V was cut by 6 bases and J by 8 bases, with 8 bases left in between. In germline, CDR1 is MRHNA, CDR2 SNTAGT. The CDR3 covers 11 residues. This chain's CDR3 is CASSDGHTIYF. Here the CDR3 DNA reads TGTGCCAGCAGCGACGGCCACACCATATATTTT.

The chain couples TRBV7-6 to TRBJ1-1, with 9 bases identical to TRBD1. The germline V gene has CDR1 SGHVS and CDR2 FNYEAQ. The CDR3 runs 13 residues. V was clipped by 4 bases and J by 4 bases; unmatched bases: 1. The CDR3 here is CASSSGQGTEAFF. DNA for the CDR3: TGTGCCAGCAGCTCGGGACAGGGCACTGAAGCTTTCTTT.

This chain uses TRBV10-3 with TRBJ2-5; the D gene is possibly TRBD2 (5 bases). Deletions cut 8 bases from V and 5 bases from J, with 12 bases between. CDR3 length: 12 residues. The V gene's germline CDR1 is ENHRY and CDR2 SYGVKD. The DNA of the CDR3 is TGTGCCATCCGGGGATCGGAGGAGACCCAGTACTTC. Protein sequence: CAIRGSEETQYF.